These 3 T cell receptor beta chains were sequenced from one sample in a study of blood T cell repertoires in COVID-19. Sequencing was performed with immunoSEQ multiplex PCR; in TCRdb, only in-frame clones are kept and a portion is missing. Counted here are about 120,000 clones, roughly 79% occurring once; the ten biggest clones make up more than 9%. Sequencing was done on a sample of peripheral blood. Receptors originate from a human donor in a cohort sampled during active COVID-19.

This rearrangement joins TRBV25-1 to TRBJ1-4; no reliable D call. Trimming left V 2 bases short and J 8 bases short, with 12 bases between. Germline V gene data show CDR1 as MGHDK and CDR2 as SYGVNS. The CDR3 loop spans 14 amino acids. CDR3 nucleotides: TGTGCCAGCAGTGAACCCGGGGTAAGGGAAAAACTGTTTTTT. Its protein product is CASSEPGVREKLFF.

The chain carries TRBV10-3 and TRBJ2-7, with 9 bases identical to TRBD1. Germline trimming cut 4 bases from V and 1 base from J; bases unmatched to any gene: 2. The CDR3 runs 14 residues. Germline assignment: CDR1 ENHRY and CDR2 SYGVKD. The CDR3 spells CAISAGTGSYEQYF. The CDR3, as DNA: TGTGCCATCAGTGCCGGGACAGGGTCCTACGAGCAGTACTTC.

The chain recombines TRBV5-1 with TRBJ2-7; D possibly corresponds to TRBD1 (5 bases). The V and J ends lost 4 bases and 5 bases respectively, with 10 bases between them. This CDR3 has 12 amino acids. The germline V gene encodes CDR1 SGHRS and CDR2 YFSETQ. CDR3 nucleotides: TGCGCCAGCAGCGCAGGGTCAGACGAGCAGTACTTC. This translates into CASSAGSDEQYF.